These T cell receptor beta chains were read from a single sample in a study of beta chain features in type 1 diabetes. The protocol was immunoSEQ multiplex PCR, while the TCRdb copy is restricted to in-frame clones and leaves out a portion. The sample holds about 13,000 clones, roughly half seen once. The specimen was stem cell memory CD4+ T cells from blood. These receptors all come from a man younger than 30 in good health. The CDR3 runs from the conserved cysteine through the conserved F or W. The order of the fields is CDR3 protein, CDR3 DNA, V gene, J gene, D gene. The D gene is left open where the match is weak.

CDR3: CAWSAQPGSGNTIYF
DNA: TGTGCCTGGAGTGCTCAACCAGGGTCGGGAAACACCATATATTTT
V: TRBV30
J: TRBJ1-3
D: .

CDR3: CASSQELYTGELFF
DNA: TGCGCCAGCAGCCAAGAACTCTACACCGGGGAGCTGTTTTTT
V: TRBV4-3
J: TRBJ2-2
D: .

CDR3: CASSPMEASDGYTF
DNA: TGTGCCAGCAGCCCGATGGAGGCCTCCGATGGCTACACCTTC
V: TRBV7-9
J: TRBJ1-2
D: .

CDR3: CASSQDAAGVLNEQFF
DNA: TGCGCCAGCAGCCAAGATGCAGCGGGGGTTCTAAATGAGCAGTTCTTC
V: TRBV4-3
J: TRBJ2-1
D: TRBD2

CDR3: CASSRTAFPYGYTF
DNA: TGTGCCAGTAGCAGGACAGCGTTTCCTTATGGCTACACCTTC
V: TRBV19
J: TRBJ1-2
D: .

CDR3: CASSVASAYNEQFF
DNA: TGTGCCAGCAGCGTAGCGAGCGCCTACAATGAGCAGTTCTTC
V: TRBV14
J: TRBJ2-1
D: .

CDR3: CASSLDGAGELFF
DNA: TGCGCCAGCAGCTTGGACGGGGCCGGGGAGCTGTTTTTT
V: TRBV5-1
J: TRBJ2-2
D: .

CDR3: CASSPLSGLDTQYF
DNA: TGTGCCAGCAGCCCGCTGTCTGGGCTAGATACGCAGTATTTT
V: TRBV14
J: TRBJ2-3
D: .

CDR3: CASKASPYNEQFF
DNA: TGTGCCAGCAAGGCTAGCCCCTACAATGAGCAGTTCTTC
V: TRBV6-1
J: TRBJ2-1
D: .

CDR3: CASSRLPGQGTGELFF
DNA: TGCGCCAGCAGCCGGTTACCGGGACAGGGCACCGGGGAGCTGTTTTTT
V: TRBV4-3
J: TRBJ2-2
D: TRBD1